This T cell receptor beta chain was retrieved from a study of cytomegalovirus exposure and HLA in healthy donors (dated by TCRdb to the late 2010s). About the investigation overall: An earlier analysis of under 600 of the donors reported about 250 Gb of sequence data and roughly 100 million unique TCR beta sequences from about 200 million T cells. Along with the approximately 650-subject first cohort, a separate validation cohort of roughly 110 different subjects was used. An early release covering roughly 580 HLA-typed donors comprised about 300 gigabases of sequencing data and tens of millions of unique TCR sequences. To predict cytomegalovirus infection status, the study combined high-throughput TCR immunosequencing, statistical association of individual TCRs with disease status, and machine learning. The aim of the study was to test whether cataloging public T cell receptors could identify signatures of past pathogen exposure. The later analysis used no new phenotypic data to find candidate immune exposures, relying instead on TCR beta sequences and their occurrence across donors. Typing coverage differed by locus: A, B, C, DRB1 and DQB1 were typed in roughly 620-640 donors, DQA1 in 500 to 550, DPA1 in approximately 600, and DPB1 in just under 490. Donor age, sex, ethnicity and CMV serostatus were compiled together with the repertoire data. An earlier analysis of 450 to 750 of the donors used high-throughput TCR beta sequencing to judge whether each TCR beta V gene segment behaved as functional or pseudogenic. HLA typing covered class I and class II loci at four-digit resolution. The study used immunosequencing to profile the T cell repertoires of more than 650 subjects and linked those repertoires to cytomegalovirus serostatus. All discovery cohort repertoires had been generated using a single sequencing platform. A handful of DR-DQ haplotypes were handled as single units for association and clustering because linkage in the cohort was strong. Genome-wide SNP genotypes for about 60% of the roughly 670 donors were used in a later genetic analysis, which treated that subset as a discovery cohort. On average, 235,054 unique TCR beta nucleotide sequences were sequenced per donor among a few hundred genotyped donors of the cohort, with 15% to 20% of those sequences being non-productive. The genetic ancestry cluster associated with self-reported Caucasian donors included around four fifths of the 350 to 500 genotyped donors. A later analysis re-analyzed previously published TCR beta repertoires from about 600 donors and added high-resolution HLA genotyping to study TCR occurrence patterns.

Library method: the immunoSEQ multiplex PCR assay. For the multiplex PCR, a mixture combining 60 forward primers for TCR Vbeta segments and 13 reverse primers for TCR Jbeta segments was used. The CDR3 region of rearranged TCR beta genes was amplified from genomic DNA by a multiplex PCR assay. On the Illumina HiSeq System, the amplified TCR beta libraries were sequenced as 87-base-pair reads. The authors processed their data as follows. A later analysis counted tens of millions of unique TCR beta chains across the 550 to 800 repertoires, and around 9.9 million of these chains were shared by at least two donors. Raw reads were error-corrected and collapsed into unique sequences by a nearest-neighbor algorithm in which closely related sequences were merged to remove PCR and sequencing errors. CDR3 sequences were aligned to IMGT reference sequences to assign V, D and J gene segments. For a sequence to be retained, a match of at least six nucleotides was required to both a V gene segment and a J gene segment. A rearrangement counted as productive if the CDR3 had no stop codons and remained in frame with V and J, and every other rearrangement counted as non-productive. Following IMGT convention, CDR3 was defined as the stretch from the second conserved V-encoded cysteine up to the conserved J-encoded phenylalanine. The earlier analysis of fewer than 750 of the donors excluded sequences that lacked an unambiguous match to a single V gene segment. An earlier analysis of 587 of the donors classified V segments as functional when productive rearrangements were above 56.7% and as segregating when the standard deviation between donors was above 5%. To diagnose cytomegalovirus status from the catalog of TCR beta chain sequences, a statistical classification framework was built. In a later analysis, V and J genes were assigned by comparing TCR nucleotide sequences against IMGT/GENE-DB human TR gene sequences. The TCRdist pipeline was used in a later analysis to assign CDR3 sequences and most-parsimonious VDJ recombination scenarios. In a later analysis, each TCR beta chain was defined by its CDR3 amino acid sequence together with its V-gene family, and reads lacking a unique V-gene family were excluded. To address suspected cross-contamination and a sequencing artifact, a later analysis removed roughly 640 highly shared, low-generation-probability nucleotide sequences. A later analysis calculated a clonal expansion index for each public chain from normalized within-repertoire ranks of inferred template counts. A later analysis computed generation probabilities with a VDJ recombination model fitted to out-of-frame rearrangements, and checked the results against IGoR. In a later analysis, hypergeometric tests were used to score TCR-TCR, TCR-HLA and TCR-CMV co-occurrence, with a repertoire-size bias correction applied to TCR pairs. To estimate false discovery rates, a later analysis permuted the HLA or CMV assignments 20 times. A later analysis grouped co-occurring TCRs with DBSCAN, adding TCRdist sequence similarity when clustering within HLA-allele-positive subsets. Co-occurrence clustering excluded repertoires with fewer than 30,000 or more than 120,000 public chains, plus five with anomalous nucleotide sharing. The table was pulled from immuneACCESS by TCRdb, which kept in-frame rearrangements only. Such tables lose some clones; where checked, under half of the loss comes from unresolved V genes, and the rest has no known cause. For V, J and clone size, that table is used; D and trimming come from the DNA. Within this sample are roughly 190,000 clones, with approximately 79% of them counted one time only. The leading ten clones occupy approximately 1.5% of the sample.

Summary of the overall study and its limitations: The earlier analysis of about 600 of the donors excluded around 17 rarely observed V segments, including chromosome 9 orphons, because counts were too low. An association between a missense DCLRE1C variant and V-gene and J-gene trimming of TCR beta chains was found in a later genetic analysis and replicated in an independent cohort. Several of the top co-occurrence clusters appeared to be linked to parvovirus B19, influenza, CMV and Epstein-Barr virus, according to a later analysis. A further reported finding was that TCR beta sequences accurately predicted the HLA-A and HLA-B alleles for most subjects in the first cohort. Broadly in line with IMGT annotations, most TCR beta V segments showed up in productive rearrangements about 87% or about 30% of the time in an earlier analysis of 587 of the donors. In this cohort, only TCR beta chains were sequenced, and detectable features were limited by the absence of alpha or paired-chain data. The sequencing pipeline was judged likely to have produced a cluster of highly shared sequence variants as a technical artifact. In a later analysis, HLA-associated TCR beta chains showed more clonal expansion and lower generation probabilities than non-associated chains that were equally common. The classifier was reported to diagnose cytomegalovirus status with high specificity and sensitivity in both the original cohort and the validation cohort. Roughly uniform sequencing depth across donors was assumed in presence/absence analyses, although this assumption may not hold. Immune exposure information for the cohort was limited to CMV serostatus. At a false discovery rate of 0.05, a later analysis linked under 20,000 TCR beta sequences to specific HLA alleles. Strong co-occurrence of HLA alleles, especially DR and DQ, made assigning TCR associations to individual alleles difficult. Linkage disequilibrium might explain the correlated functional status among segregating V segments, but an unknown experimental factor could not be excluded. Because HLA typing was missing for some donors at each locus, association tests included only the typed subset. Three of the identified cytomegalovirus-associated TCR beta chains were confirmed in vitro to be specific for cytomegalovirus antigens. The authors suggested that the approach could potentially be generalized to other disease states and immunological phenotypes. According to a later analysis, TCR association rates differed among HLA loci, with DRB1 alleles showing the most associated TCRs and HLA-C alleles showing the fewest. Most TCR sequences were observed very rarely across donors, whereas some public TCRs were present in many individuals. According to a later genetic analysis, donors in an Asian-associated ancestry cluster had fewer N-insertions in productive TCRs than the approximately 650-donor mean. A later analysis found that most CMV-associated TCR beta chains appeared HLA-restricted, with HLA associations seemingly driven largely by CMV exposure. In the study, some 160 TCR beta chains were listed as associated with cytomegalovirus.

The cohort consisted of hundreds of healthy bone marrow donors. Cohort members were all nominally healthy when sampled, although unrecorded immune exposures were likely present. The donor tested CMV seropositive, placing the donor among the 289 seropositive members of the cohort. A peripheral blood sample was collected from each donor, and TCR beta sequencing was performed on peripheral blood mononuclear cells. The Qiagen DNeasy Blood Extraction Kit was used to extract genomic DNA from the blood cell samples. This clone is a singleton in its sample. What this receptor recognizes is not known. Within one base of it there is no much larger clone, and no base qualities were kept. Material for sequencing was PBMCs. This sequence originates from a girl between 10 and 17 years old in good health and CMV-seropositive.

The CDR3 region: CASSLGQGSGYTF. The bases read TGTGCCAGCAGCTTGGGGCAGGGGAGTGGCTACACCTTC. The chain links TRBV5-6 with TRBJ1-2; matching of 6 bases hints at TRBD1 as the D gene. The V and J ends are trimmed by 0 bases and 7 bases, leaving 10 bases between them. From the germline V gene, CDR1 is SGHDT and CDR2 is YYEEEE. From the cysteine through the phenylalanine, the CDR3 covers 13 amino acids. The retained sequence is limited to the CDR3, 39 bases, with the frame set at the first base.